This TCR beta chain was captured in a study of cytomegalovirus exposure and HLA in healthy donors (dated by TCRdb to the late 2010s). Describing the broader study: An earlier analysis of roughly 630 of the donors reported 250 to 300 Gb of sequence data and some 120 million unique TCR beta sequences from roughly 180 million T cells. Donor age, sex, ethnicity and CMV serostatus were collected together with the repertoire data. A separate validation cohort of approximately 130 different subjects was used in addition to the approximately 670-subject first cohort. The number of donors typed differed by locus, with about 629-630 for A, B, C, DRB1 and DQB1, around 520 for DQA1, 600 to 610 for DPA1, and under 490 for DPB1. High-throughput TCR immunosequencing, statistical association of individual TCRs with disease status, and machine learning were combined to predict cytomegalovirus infection status. In the later analysis, no new phenotypic data were used to find candidate immune exposures; instead, reliance was placed on TCR beta sequences and their occurrence across donors. HLA typing included class I and class II loci at four-digit resolution. A later genetic analysis used genome-wide SNP genotypes for about 65% of the roughly 700 donors, treating that subset as a discovery cohort. A later analysis re-analyzed previously published TCR beta repertoires from hundreds of donors and added high-resolution HLA genotyping to study TCR occurrence patterns. Of the roughly 400 genotyped donors, about 84% fell in the genetic ancestry cluster associated with self-reported Caucasian donors. A few DR-DQ haplotypes were treated as single units for association and clustering because of strong linkage in the cohort. To decide whether each TCR beta V gene segment behaved as functional or pseudogenic, an earlier analysis of approximately 600 of the donors relied on high-throughput TCR beta sequencing. The study used immunosequencing to profile the T cell repertoires of 666 subjects and linked those repertoires to cytomegalovirus serostatus. The study aimed to test whether signatures of past pathogen exposure could be identified by cataloging public T cell receptors. An early release covering roughly 600 HLA-typed donors comprised about 300 gigabases of sequencing data and around 80 million unique TCR sequences. All discovery cohort repertoires had been generated on a single sequencing platform. Across about 380 genotyped donors of the cohort, an average of about 240,000 unique TCR beta nucleotide sequences per donor were sequenced, and around 19% of those sequences were non-productive.

The investigation overall reported the following: Sequencing depth was assumed to be roughly uniform across donors in the presence/absence analyses, though that assumption may not hold. Several of the top co-occurrence clusters appeared to be linked to parvovirus B19, influenza, CMV and Epstein-Barr virus, according to a later analysis. V-gene and J-gene trimming of TCR beta chains was associated with a missense DCLRE1C variant in a later genetic analysis, and the association was replicated in an independent cohort. Because the 87-base-pair reads could not distinguish some IMGT-functional V segments, including TRBV6-2 and TRBV6-3, those segments were excluded. The study listed 164 TCR beta chains as associated with cytomegalovirus. In a later analysis, most CMV-associated TCR beta chains were found to appear HLA-restricted, with HLA associations seemingly driven largely by CMV exposure. A later analysis found that HLA-associated TCR beta chains were more clonally expanded and had lower generation probabilities than equally common non-associated chains. Immune exposure information for the cohort was limited to CMV serostatus. The classifier was reported to diagnose cytomegalovirus status with high specificity and sensitivity in both the original and validation cohorts. A group of highly shared sequence variants was considered likely to be a technical artifact of the sequencing pipeline. When HLA alleles, especially DR and DQ, strongly co-occurred, TCR associations were difficult to assign to individual alleles. In vitro tests confirmed that a few of the cytomegalovirus-associated TCR beta chains recognize cytomegalovirus antigens. A later genetic analysis reported fewer N-insertions in productive TCRs among donors in an Asian-associated ancestry cluster than the 666-donor mean. In a later analysis, TCR association rates were found to vary across HLA loci, with the most associated TCRs seen for DRB1 alleles and the fewest for HLA-C alleles. In an earlier analysis of more than 500 of the donors, most TCR beta V segments appeared in productive rearrangements about 90% or about 30% of the time, broadly matching IMGT annotations. Linkage disequilibrium might explain the correlated functional status among segregating V segments, but an unknown experimental factor could not be ruled out. The authors suggested that the approach could potentially be generalized to other disease states and immunological phenotypes. Because some donors lacked HLA typing at each locus, the association tests relied only on the typed subset. Some 16 rarely observed V segments, including chromosome 9 orphons, were excluded from the earlier analysis of 550 to 700 of the donors because counts were too low. At a false discovery rate of 0.05, a later analysis linked about 17,000 TCR beta sequences to specific HLA alleles. The cohort was sequenced for TCR beta chains only, and without alpha or paired-chain data the features that could be detected were limited. A further reported finding was that TCR beta sequences accurately predicted the HLA-A and HLA-B alleles for most subjects in the first cohort. Most TCR sequences were observed very rarely across donors, whereas some public TCRs were present in many individuals.

Libraries were prepared through the immunoSEQ multiplex PCR assay. For the multiplex PCR, a mixture combining 60 forward primers for TCR Vbeta segments and 13 reverse primers for TCR Jbeta segments was used. Amplification of the CDR3 region of rearranged TCR beta genes was performed with a multiplex PCR assay on genomic DNA. The amplified TCR beta libraries were sequenced on the Illumina HiSeq System as 87-base-pair reads. The authors' pipeline ran thus. A later analysis tallied around 80 million unique TCR beta chains across the 550 to 850 repertoires, and approximately 12 million of those chains were shared by two or more donors. To remove PCR and sequencing errors, raw reads were error-corrected and collapsed into unique sequences using a nearest-neighbor algorithm that merged closely related sequences. Alignment of CDR3 sequences to IMGT reference sequences was used to assign V, D and J gene segments. For a sequence to be retained, a match of at least six nucleotides to both a V gene segment and a J gene segment was required. Rearrangements were called productive when the CDR3 lacked stop codons and stayed in frame with V and J; all others were non-productive. CDR3 was defined by IMGT convention, running from the second conserved V-encoded cysteine to the conserved J-encoded phenylalanine. In an earlier analysis of just under 600 of the donors, sequences lacking an unambiguous match to a single V gene segment were excluded. An earlier analysis of 587 of the donors called V segments functional above 56.7% productive rearrangements and segregating when the between-donor standard deviation exceeded 5%. To diagnose cytomegalovirus status from the catalog of TCR beta chain sequences, a statistical classification framework was built. A later analysis assigned V and J genes by comparing TCR nucleotide sequences with IMGT/GENE-DB human TR gene sequences. The TCRdist pipeline was used in a later analysis to assign CDR3 sequences and most-parsimonious VDJ recombination scenarios. In a later analysis, each TCR beta chain was defined by its CDR3 amino acid sequence together with its V-gene family, and reads lacking a unique V-gene family were excluded. As a way to deal with suspected cross-contamination and a sequencing artifact, a later analysis dropped approximately 570 nucleotide sequences that were highly shared and had low generation probability. For each public chain, a later analysis derived a clonal expansion index from normalized ranks of inferred template counts within each repertoire. Generation probabilities in a later analysis came from a VDJ recombination model fitted to out-of-frame rearrangements, and those results were checked against IGoR. In a later analysis, hypergeometric tests were used to score TCR-TCR, TCR-HLA and TCR-CMV co-occurrence, with a repertoire-size bias correction applied to TCR pairs. False discovery rates were estimated in a later analysis by permuting HLA or CMV assignments 20 times. A later analysis grouped co-occurring TCRs with DBSCAN, adding TCRdist sequence similarity when clustering within HLA-allele-positive subsets. Repertoires with fewer than 30,000 or more than 120,000 public chains were left out of co-occurrence clustering, as were about five repertoires with anomalous nucleotide sharing. The table comes from immuneACCESS by way of TCRdb, which keeps in-frame sequences with V and J called. Part of the clones is missing from these tables; in studies checked, under half for an unresolved V gene and the rest for unknown reasons. The V and J calls and clone size come from that table; D and trimming were worked out from the DNA. The sample contains some 130,000 clones, 79% of them found a single time. The top ten constitute about 6.8% of the sample.

This clone was seen only a few times. This clone's antigen is unknown. No much larger clonotype is one base removed from it; base qualities were not supplied. At the junction V is shortened by 2 bases and J by 5 bases; bases outside the gene matches: 3. The germline V gene yields MNHEY for CDR1 and SVGAGI for CDR2. CDR3 length: 14 amino acids, cysteine to phenylalanine. Just CDR3 DNA is preserved here, 42 bases in frame from base 1. In total, roughly 670 healthy bone marrow donors made up the cohort. Cohort members were all nominally healthy when sampled, although unrecorded immune exposures were likely present. The donor was CMV seropositive and was included in the group of almost 300 seropositive cohort members. A peripheral blood sample was collected from each donor, and TCR beta sequencing was performed on peripheral blood mononuclear cells. The Qiagen DNeasy Blood Extraction Kit was used to extract genomic DNA from the blood cell samples.

The origin of this receptor is a man aged 35 to 55 in good health and CMV-seropositive. Sequences were obtained from PBMCs. Recombination joined TRBV6-5 with TRBJ1-1, with 9 bases aligning to TRBD1. The CDR3 region: CASSYGGTGTEAFF. The nucleotide sequence reads as follows: TGTGCCAGCAGTTACGGGGGGACAGGGACTGAAGCTTTCTTT.